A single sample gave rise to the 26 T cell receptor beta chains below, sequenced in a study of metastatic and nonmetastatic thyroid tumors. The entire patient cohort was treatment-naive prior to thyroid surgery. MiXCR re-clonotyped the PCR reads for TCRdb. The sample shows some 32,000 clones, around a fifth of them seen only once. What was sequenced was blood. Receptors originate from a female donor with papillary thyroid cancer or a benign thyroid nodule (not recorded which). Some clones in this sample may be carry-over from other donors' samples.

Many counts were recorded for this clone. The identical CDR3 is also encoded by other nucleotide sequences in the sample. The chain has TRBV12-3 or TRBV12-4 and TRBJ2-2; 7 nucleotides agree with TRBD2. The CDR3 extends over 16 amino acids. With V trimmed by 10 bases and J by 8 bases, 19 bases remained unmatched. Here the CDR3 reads CANKSGLPGGTGELFF. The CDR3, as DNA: TGTGCCAACAAATCAGGGCTCCCGGGAGGAACTGGGGAGCTGTTTTTT.

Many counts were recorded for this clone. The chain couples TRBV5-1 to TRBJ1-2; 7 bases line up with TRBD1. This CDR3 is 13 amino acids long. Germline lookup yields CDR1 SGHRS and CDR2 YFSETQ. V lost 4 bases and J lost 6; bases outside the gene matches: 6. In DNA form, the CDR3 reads TGCGCCAGCAGCATAGCAACAGGGGATGGCTACACCTTC. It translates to CASSIATGDGYTF.

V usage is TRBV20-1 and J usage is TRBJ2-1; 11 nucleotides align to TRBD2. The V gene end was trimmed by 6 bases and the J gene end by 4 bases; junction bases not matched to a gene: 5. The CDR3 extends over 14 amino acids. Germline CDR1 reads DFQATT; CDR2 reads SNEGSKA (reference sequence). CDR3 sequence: CSARLAGRYNEQFF. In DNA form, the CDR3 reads TGCAGTGCCAGACTAGCGGGGCGTTACAATGAGCAGTTCTTC.

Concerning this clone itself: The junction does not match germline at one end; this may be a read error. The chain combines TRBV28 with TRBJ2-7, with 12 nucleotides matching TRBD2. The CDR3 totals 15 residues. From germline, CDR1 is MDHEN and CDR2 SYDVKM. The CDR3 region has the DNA TGTGCCAGCGGTTTGGGAACTAGCGGGAGGTACGAGCAGTACTTC. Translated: CASGLGTSGRYEQYF.

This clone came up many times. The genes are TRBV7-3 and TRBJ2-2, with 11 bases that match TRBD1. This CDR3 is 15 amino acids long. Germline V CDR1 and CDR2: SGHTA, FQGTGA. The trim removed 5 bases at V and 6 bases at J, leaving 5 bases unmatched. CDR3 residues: CASSPPGQGAGELFF. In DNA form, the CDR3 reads TGTGCCAGCAGCCCCCCGGGACAGGGGGCCGGGGAGCTGTTTTTT.

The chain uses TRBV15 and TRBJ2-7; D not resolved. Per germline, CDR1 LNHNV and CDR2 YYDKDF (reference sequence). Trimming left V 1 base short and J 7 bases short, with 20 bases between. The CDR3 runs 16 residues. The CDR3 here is CATSRGNSRLGDEQYF. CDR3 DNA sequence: TGTGCCACCAGCAGAGGGAATAGCAGGCTGGGCGATGAGCAGTACTTC.

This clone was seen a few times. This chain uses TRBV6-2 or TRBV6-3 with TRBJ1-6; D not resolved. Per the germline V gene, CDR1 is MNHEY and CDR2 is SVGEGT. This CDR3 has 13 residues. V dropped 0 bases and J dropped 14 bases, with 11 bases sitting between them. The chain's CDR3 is CASSYSSGYTLHF. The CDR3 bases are TGTGCCAGCAGTTACTCTTCAGGCTACACCCTCCACTTT.

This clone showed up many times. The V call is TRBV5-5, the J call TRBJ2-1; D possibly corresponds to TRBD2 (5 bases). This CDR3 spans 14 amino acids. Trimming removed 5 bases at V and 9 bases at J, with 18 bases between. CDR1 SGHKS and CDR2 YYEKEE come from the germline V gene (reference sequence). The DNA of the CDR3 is TGTGCCAGCAGGGTCCCTTATGCGGGCAGTGAGCAGTTCTTC. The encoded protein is CASRVPYAGSEQFF. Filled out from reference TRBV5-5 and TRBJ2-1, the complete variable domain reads DAGVTQSPTHLIKTRGQQVTLRCSPISGHKSVSWYQQVLGQGPQFIFQYYEKEERGRGNFPDRFSARQFPNYSSELNVNALLLGDSALYLCASRVPYAGSEQFFGPGTRLTVL.

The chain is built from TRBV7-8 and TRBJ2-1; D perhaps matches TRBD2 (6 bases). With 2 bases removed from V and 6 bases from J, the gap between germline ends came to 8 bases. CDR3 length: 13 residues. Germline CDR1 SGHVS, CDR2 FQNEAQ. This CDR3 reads CASSLMGGNEQFF. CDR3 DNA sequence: TGTGCCAGCAGCTTAATGGGGGGCAATGAGCAGTTCTTC.

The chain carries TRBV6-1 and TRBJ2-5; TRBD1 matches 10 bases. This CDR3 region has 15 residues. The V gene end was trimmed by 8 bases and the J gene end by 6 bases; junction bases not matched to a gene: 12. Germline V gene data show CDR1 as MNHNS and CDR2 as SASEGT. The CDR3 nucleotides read TGTGCCAGCCGGACCTCTGGGACAGGGGCTAAGACCCAGTACTTC. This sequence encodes CASRTSGTGAKTQYF.

This CDR3 is CASSYPPETQYF. CDR3 nucleotides: TGTGCCAGCAGCTACCCCCCAGAGACCCAGTACTTC. V and J are TRBV6-2 or TRBV6-3 and TRBJ2-5; D gene uncertain. The CDR3 loop spans 12 amino acids. The germline V gene encodes CDR1 MNHEY and CDR2 SVGEGT. The V gene lost 6 bases and the J gene lost 4 bases, with 9 bases spanning the gap.

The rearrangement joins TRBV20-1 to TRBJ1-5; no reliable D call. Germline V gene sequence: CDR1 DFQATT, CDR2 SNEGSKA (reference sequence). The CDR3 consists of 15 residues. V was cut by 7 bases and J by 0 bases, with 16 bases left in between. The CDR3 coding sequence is TGCAGTGTTACCATGTGGGAGGTTAGCAATCAGCCCCAGCATTTT. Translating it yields CSVTMWEVSNQPQHF.

CDR3 loop: CASSVRGGQPQHF. The CDR3, as DNA: TGTGCCAGCAGTGTCAGGGGAGGTCAGCCCCAGCATTTT. J is TRBJ1-5 and V is TRBV2; possibly TRBD1 for D (6 bases). Germline values: CDR1 SNHLY, CDR2 FYNNEI. Trimming shortened V by 4 bases and J by 6 bases, and 10 bases separated the two germline ends. The CDR3 spans 13 residues.

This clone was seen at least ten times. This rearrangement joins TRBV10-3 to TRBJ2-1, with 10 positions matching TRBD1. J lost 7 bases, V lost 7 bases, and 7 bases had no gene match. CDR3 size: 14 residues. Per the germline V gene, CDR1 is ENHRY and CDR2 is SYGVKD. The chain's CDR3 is CAIKGQGYTNEQFF. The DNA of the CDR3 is TGTGCCATCAAGGGACAGGGGTATACTAATGAGCAGTTCTTC.

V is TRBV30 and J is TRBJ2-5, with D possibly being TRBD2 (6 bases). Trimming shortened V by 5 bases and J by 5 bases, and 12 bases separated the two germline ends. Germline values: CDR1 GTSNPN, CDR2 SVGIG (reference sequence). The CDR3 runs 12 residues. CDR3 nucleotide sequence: TGTGCCTGGGGTACTCTAGCGGAGACCCAGTACTTC. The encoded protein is CAWGTLAETQYF.

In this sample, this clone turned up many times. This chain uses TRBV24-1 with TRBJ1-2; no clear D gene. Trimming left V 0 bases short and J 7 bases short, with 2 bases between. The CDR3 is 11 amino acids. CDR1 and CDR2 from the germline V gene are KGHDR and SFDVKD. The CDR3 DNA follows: TGTGCCACCAGTGATTTGCGTGGCTACACCTTC. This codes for CATSDLRGYTF.

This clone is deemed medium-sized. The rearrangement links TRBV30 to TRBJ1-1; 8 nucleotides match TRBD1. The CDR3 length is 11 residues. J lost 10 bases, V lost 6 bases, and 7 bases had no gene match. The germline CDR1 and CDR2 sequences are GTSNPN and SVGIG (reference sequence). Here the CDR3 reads CACSFDRGAFF. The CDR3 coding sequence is TGTGCCTGTTCATTCGACAGGGGAGCTTTCTTT.

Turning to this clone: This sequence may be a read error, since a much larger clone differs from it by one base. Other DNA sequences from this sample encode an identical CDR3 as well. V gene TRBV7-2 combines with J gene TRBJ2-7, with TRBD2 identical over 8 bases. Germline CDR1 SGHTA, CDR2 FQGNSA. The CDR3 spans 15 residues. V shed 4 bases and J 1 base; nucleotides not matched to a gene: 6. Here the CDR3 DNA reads TGTGCCAGCAGCTCTTCCGGGACTAGATCCTACGAGCAGTACTTC. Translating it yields CASSSSGTRSYEQYF. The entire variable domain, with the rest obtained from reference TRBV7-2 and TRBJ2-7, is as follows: GAGVSQSPSNKVTEKGKDVELRCDPISGHTALYWYRQSLGQGLEFLIYFQGNSAPDKSGLPSDRFSAERTGGSVSTLTIQRTQQEDSAVYLCASSSSGTRSYEQYFGPGTRLTVT.

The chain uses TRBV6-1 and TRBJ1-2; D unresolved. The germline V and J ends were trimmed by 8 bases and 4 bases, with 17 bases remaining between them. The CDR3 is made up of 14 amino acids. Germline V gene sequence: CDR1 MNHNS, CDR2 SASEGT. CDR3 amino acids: CASRVQSSIYGYTF. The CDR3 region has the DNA TGTGCCAGCCGGGTACAGAGCAGCATCTATGGCTACACCTTC.

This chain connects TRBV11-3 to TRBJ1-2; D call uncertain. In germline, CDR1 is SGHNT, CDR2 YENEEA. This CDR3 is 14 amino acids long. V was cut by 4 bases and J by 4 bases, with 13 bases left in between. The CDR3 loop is CASSSGPTGYGYTF. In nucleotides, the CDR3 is TGTGCCAGCAGCTCGGGCCCAACCGGCTATGGCTACACCTTC.

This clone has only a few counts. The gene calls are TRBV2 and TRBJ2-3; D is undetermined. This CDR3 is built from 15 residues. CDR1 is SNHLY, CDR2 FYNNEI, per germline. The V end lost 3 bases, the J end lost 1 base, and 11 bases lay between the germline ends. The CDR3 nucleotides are TGTGCCAGCAGTGAGCTGCTTTTGGGCACAGATACGCAGTATTTT. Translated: CASSELLLGTDTQYF.

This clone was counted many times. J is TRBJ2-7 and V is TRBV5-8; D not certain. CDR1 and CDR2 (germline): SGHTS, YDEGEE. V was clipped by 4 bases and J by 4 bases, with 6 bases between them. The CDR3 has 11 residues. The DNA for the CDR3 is TGTGCCAGCAGCCGTGAATACGAGCAGTACTTC. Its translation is CASSREYEQYF.

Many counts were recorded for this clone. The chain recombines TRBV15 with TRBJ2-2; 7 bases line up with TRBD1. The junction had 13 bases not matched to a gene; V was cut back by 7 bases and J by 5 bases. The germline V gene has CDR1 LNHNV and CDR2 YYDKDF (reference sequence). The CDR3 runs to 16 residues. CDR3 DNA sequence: TGTGCCACCATGAGAGACAGGGCCAGAGGGACCGGGGAGCTGTTTTTT. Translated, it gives CATMRDRARGTGELFF.

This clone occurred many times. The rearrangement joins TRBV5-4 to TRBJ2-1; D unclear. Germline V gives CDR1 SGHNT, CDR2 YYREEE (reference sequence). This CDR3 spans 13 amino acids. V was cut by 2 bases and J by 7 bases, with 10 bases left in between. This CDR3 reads CASSFPSANEQFF. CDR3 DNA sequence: TGTGCCAGCAGCTTTCCGTCGGCGAATGAGCAGTTCTTC.

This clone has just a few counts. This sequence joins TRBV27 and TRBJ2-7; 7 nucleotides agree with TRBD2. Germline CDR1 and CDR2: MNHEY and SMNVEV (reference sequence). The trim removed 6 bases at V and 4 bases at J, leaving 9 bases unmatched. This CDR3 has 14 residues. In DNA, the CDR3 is TGTGCCAGCAGCCTTGGGGGGGTATGGTACGAGCAGTACTTC. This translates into CASSLGGVWYEQYF.

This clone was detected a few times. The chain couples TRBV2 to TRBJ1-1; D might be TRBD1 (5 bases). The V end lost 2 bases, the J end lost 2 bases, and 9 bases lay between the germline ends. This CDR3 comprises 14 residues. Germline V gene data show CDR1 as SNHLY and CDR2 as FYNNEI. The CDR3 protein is CASSETGTNTEAFF. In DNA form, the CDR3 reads TGTGCCAGCAGTGAAACCGGGACCAACACTGAAGCTTTCTTT.